The 2 T cell receptor beta chains below come from one sample, sequenced in a study of blood T cell repertoires in COVID-19. Only in-frame clones appear in the TCRdb table, and some are missing; sequencing was by immunoSEQ multiplex PCR. The sample lists around 300,000 clones; approximately 90% were seen once. Sequenced sample: PBMCs or T cells enriched from blood (not recorded which). Every receptor here comes from a woman between 50 and 59 years old who had recovered from COVID-19.

The J gene is TRBJ2-7, the V gene TRBV10-2; TRBD1 agrees at 8 bases. Unmatched junction bases numbered 1, after V lost 6 bases and J lost 3 bases. CDR1 is WSHSY and CDR2 is SAAADI in the germline V gene. The CDR3 spans 12 residues. The CDR3 region is CASRTGDYEQYF. CDR3 nucleotide sequence: TGCGCCAGCAGGACAGGGGACTACGAGCAGTACTTC.

The gene calls are TRBV29-1 and TRBJ2-3, with D uncertain. CDR1 SQVTM and CDR2 ANQGSEA come from the germline V gene. The length of the CDR3 is 12 residues. Trimming took off 4 bases at V and 0 bases at J, with 5 bases between the two ends. The CDR3 spells CSVVSSTDTQYF. The CDR3 DNA follows: TGCAGCGTTGTGTCGAGCACAGATACGCAGTATTTT.